Sequencing of this T cell receptor (beta chain) was carried out in a study of cytomegalovirus exposure and HLA in healthy donors. Regarding donors, all were healthy bone marrow donors. Per germline, CDR1 WSHSY and CDR2 SAAADI. With 8 bases removed from V and 5 bases from J, the gap between germline ends came to 13 bases. CDR3 length equals 13 residues. 60 Vbeta and 13 Jbeta primers were used in PCR. TCRdb's copy holds only in-frame clones and misses some; the assay was immunoSEQ multiplex PCR. The repertoire holds about 180,000 clones, with more than 65% as singletons. The sequenced sample was PBMCs. The gene calls are TRBV10-2 and TRBJ1-5; a weak D match, TRBD1 (5 bases). This TCR was sampled from a woman aged 45-60 years in good health and CMV-seronegative. The CDR3 DNA reads as TGCGCCAGCGCTTGGGGGGGGGATCAGCCCCAGCATTTT. Its translation is CASAWGGDQPQHF.